This T cell receptor (beta chain) was found in a study of vaccination effects on CD4 cells after COVID-19. Study information: BNT162b2 vaccine or mRNA-1273 vaccine was given to participants in two doses. Study-level points and caveats: Only 1 of 255 vaccine-induced clones from healthy vaccinees cross-reacted with common cold coronaviruses. Small numbers of convalescent patients limited the study. It also lacked early post-infection timepoints.

CD4+ T cell isolation took place after approximately 11 days of culture. Absence of prior SARS-CoV-2 infection characterized the vaccine recipients, who showed negative nucleocapsid antibodies. Germline-derived CDR1 and CDR2 are SGHRS and YFSETQ. V shed 2 bases, J shed 2 bases, and the junction held 5 bases outside the gene matches. The CDR3 extends over 16 amino acids. To note about this clone: As yet, its antigen is unknown.

Clones were read by immunoSEQ multiplex PCR, and TCRdb kept only the in-frame ones, dropping some. The repertoire holds around 56,000 clones, about 74% seen once, with approximately 2.8% in the top ten. This receptor was identified in a human donor who received a COVID-19 vaccine. The chain recombines TRBV5-1 with TRBJ2-3, with 10 bases identical to TRBD2. This material consisted of CD4+ T cells from PBMCs cultured without peptide, taken before COVID-19 vaccination. DNA for the CDR3: TGCGCCAGCAGCTTACCCACTAGCGGGGTCACAGATACGCAGTATTTT. Protein sequence: CASSLPTSGVTDTQYF.